This T cell receptor (beta chain) originates from a study of human T cells and chemical hapten exposure. The study's library attached unique molecular identifiers to single cDNA molecules. Original data processing: TCR counts had a median of around 94,000 per sample and spanned roughly 23,224 to 750,000. TCRdb ran MiXCR on the RACE reads and lists one entry per CDR3 protein. TCRdb, not the original authors, processed these V and J calls. Among fewer than 85,000 distinct CDR3 sequences, roughly 8.6% were seen once, and the ten largest hold approximately 1.5%. CDR3 length: 14 residues. Germline V gives CDR1 SGHRS, CDR2 YFSETQ. V lost 5 bases and J lost 0, with 11 bases in between. Described time point: healthy volunteer bleed at 6 weeks. The template was total RNA from unfractionated whole blood.

The receptor comes from a male donor in good health. Some clones in this sample may be carry-over from other donors' samples. The gene calls are TRBV5-1 and TRBJ1-1; D perhaps matches TRBD1 (6 bases). The sequencing sample was made of whole blood. The CDR3 coding sequence is TGCGCCAGCAGTCGGACAGCTATGAACACTGAAGCTTTCTTT. Protein product: CASSRTAMNTEAFF.